In this sample, the clone carrying this TCR beta chain turned up a few times. The antigen remains undetermined. This sample was included in a study of T cells in localized non-small cell lung cancer. Study results and caveats: When the top 100 tumor clones were examined, a median about 60 of them also appeared in the adjacent lung, which was paired and uninvolved. Heterogeneity is still possible, as just one tumor region was sequenced.

This CDR3 has 13 residues. V dropped 3 bases and J dropped 5 bases, with 10 bases sitting between them. Germline V gene sequence: CDR1 SNHLY, CDR2 FYNNEI. This table comes from immunoSEQ multiplex PCR, and its TCRdb copy is limited to in-frame clones, with some not included. Here the sample spans tens of thousands of clones, 80% to 85% being singletons. The sample consisted of peripheral blood mononuclear cells, taken before any cancer treatment. This receptor was identified in a man between 40 and 70 years old with stage III lung adenocarcinoma. V usage is TRBV2 and J usage is TRBJ1-1; D is undetermined. This CDR3 reads CASSEREGTEAFF. The DNA of the CDR3 is TGTGCCAGCAGTGAGAGGGAGGGAACTGAAGCTTTCTTT.